This entry concerns a single TCR beta chain. Its antigen is still unknown. These data originate in a study of pediatric ulcerative colitis. The CDR3 loop spans 13 amino acids. From germline, CDR1 is LNHDA and CDR2 SQIVND (reference sequence). With 2 bases removed from V and 6 bases from J, the gap between germline ends came to 10 bases. Up to 500,000 reads were sequenced per sample. Profiled with immunoSEQ multiplex PCR; TCRdb holds only in-frame clones, not every one. The sample lists about 60,000 clones; around 86% were seen once. Control subjects, colonoscoped for suspected IBD, had macroscopically and histologically normal endoscopy. The study's findings and limits: A couple of rectal clonotypes were found only in ulcerative colitis patients, all of them.

What was sequenced was blood. The receptor comes from a boy between 10 and 17 years old who was a control in a study of pediatric ulcerative colitis. V is TRBV19 and J is TRBJ1-1, with D possibly matching TRBD1 (6 bases). The chain's CDR3 is CASSIRQAAEAFF. CDR3 DNA sequence: TGTGCCAGTAGTATACGACAGGCTGCTGAAGCTTTCTTT.